These 9 T cell receptor beta chains were sequenced from one sample in a study of T cells in Graves' hyperthyroidism and ophthalmopathy. The source material, RNA transcripts, was used to amplify TCR beta CDR3 regions. TCR CDR3 underwent first-round RT-PCR with the HTBI primer set. One entry per CDR3 protein results from TCRdb running MiXCR on the multiplex PCR reads. The sample records some 760,000 distinct CDR3 sequences, roughly 15% being singletons. The sample consisted of blood. The source of these receptors is a young woman with Graves' hyperthyroidism.

A note on this clonotype: With a much larger clone just one base away, this may be a read error. The chain joins TRBV28 to TRBJ2-7, with 7 bases fitting TRBD2. The germline V gene encodes CDR1 MDHEN and CDR2 SYDVKM. CDR3 length: 17 residues. The CDR3 DNA is TGTGCCAGCATCCAAGGCGGGGGATATTTCGCATCCTACGAGCAGCACTTC. This translates into CASIQGGGYFASYEQHF. Supplemented by reference TRBV28 and TRBJ2-7, the full variable domain reads DVKVTQSSRYLVKRTGEKVFLECVQDMDHENMFWYRQDPGLGLRLIYFSYDVKMKEKGDIPEGYSVSREKKERFSLILESASTNQTSMYLCASIQGGGYFASYEQHFGPGTRLTVT.

In nucleotides, the CDR3 is TGTGCCAGCAGCTTGGCCGTCAGCGGGGACTACAATGAGCAGTTCTTC. It encodes CASSLAVSGDYNEQFF. The J gene is TRBJ2-1, the V gene TRBV5-6; 7 positions agree with TRBD2. Trimming took 0 bases from V and 3 from J; bases not matched to a gene: 6. This CDR3 has 16 residues. Looked up from germline, CDR1 is SGHDT and CDR2 is YYEEEE.

Only a few counts were recorded for this clonotype. The gene calls are TRBV29-1 and TRBJ1-3, with 7 bases matching TRBD1. The CDR3 contains 15 residues. The ends lost 1 base at V and 0 bases at J; junction bases unmatched: 3. The V gene's germline CDR1 is SQVTM and CDR2 ANQGSEA. CDR3 sequence reads: CSVEGTGSSGNTIYF. CDR3 sequence (DNA): TGCAGCGTTGAAGGGACAGGTTCCTCTGGAAACACCATATATTTT.

This chain joins TRBV7-2 and TRBJ2-4, with D hard to call. This CDR3 comprises 14 residues. In germline, CDR1 is SGHTA, CDR2 FQGNSA. Trimming took 0 bases from V and 5 from J, leaving 8 bases between them. CDR3 bases: TGTGCCAGCAGCTTAGCACCTACAGAAAACATTCAGTACTTC. Its translation is CASSLAPTENIQYF.

This clonotype has a handful of counts. The V gene is TRBV10-3, the J gene TRBJ2-7, with 12 bases that match TRBD2. Germline V CDR1 and CDR2: ENHRY, SYGVKD. J lost 7 bases, V lost 10 bases, and 8 bases had no gene match. The CDR3 covers 13 residues. CDR3 bases: TGTGCCACCCTGACTAGCGGGAGCCTTGAGCAGTACTTC. It codes for CATLTSGSLEQYF.

This clonotype was detected many times. CDR3 DNA: TGTGCCTGGAGGGGGGGCCCCCTTGGACGGGTCGGCACACAGAGGACGCAGTATTTT. This encodes CAWRGGPLGRVGTQRTQYF. V and J are TRBV30 and TRBJ2-3; possibly TRBD1 or TRBD2 for D (6 bases each). CDR1 GTSNPN and CDR2 SVGIG come from the germline V gene (reference sequence). V lost 3 bases, J lost 9 bases, and 34 bases lay in between. CDR3 length: 19 residues.

This clonotype was observed many times. The gene calls are TRBV20-1 and TRBJ2-7, with D possibly matching TRBD1 (5 bases). The CDR3 spans 12 residues. The ends were cut back, 3 bases at V and 4 bases at J, with 10 bases in the middle. Germline-derived CDR1 and CDR2 are DFQATT and SNEGSKA (reference sequence). DNA of the CDR3: TGCAGTGCTAGCGTCCAGGGATACGAGCAGTACTTC. Protein sequence: CSASVQGYEQYF.

The chain employs TRBV4-2 and TRBJ2-3; 7 nucleotides align to TRBD1. Germline CDR1 is LGHNA and CDR2 is YNFKEQ. V shed 1 base and J 10 bases; nucleotides not matched to a gene: 20. This CDR3 comprises 18 residues. CDR3 nucleotides: TGTGCCAGCAGCCAAGGTGAGGGGGCCGGGACCCCTTATGTTCCGCAGTATTTT. Protein: CASSQGEGAGTPYVPQYF.

This clonotype was detected ten times or more. The V call is TRBV11-2, the J call TRBJ2-1, with D tentatively TRBD2 (5 bases). Trimming stripped 4 bases from V and 8 bases from J, with 21 bases between. This CDR3 has 16 amino acids. Germline V gives CDR1 SGHAT, CDR2 FQNNGV. CDR3 nucleotides: TGTGCCAGCAGCTCCTTCCCTAGCTCCTCTCCCGATGAGCAGTTCTTC. This encodes CASSSFPSSSPDEQFF. Based on the CDR3 plus reference TRBV11-2 and TRBJ2-1, the full variable domain is EAGVAQSPRYKIIEKRQSVAFWCNPISGHATLYWYQQILGQGPKLLIQFQNNGVVDDSQLPKDRFSAERLKGVDSTLKIQPAKLEDSAVYLCASSSFPSSSPDEQFFGPGTRLTVL.